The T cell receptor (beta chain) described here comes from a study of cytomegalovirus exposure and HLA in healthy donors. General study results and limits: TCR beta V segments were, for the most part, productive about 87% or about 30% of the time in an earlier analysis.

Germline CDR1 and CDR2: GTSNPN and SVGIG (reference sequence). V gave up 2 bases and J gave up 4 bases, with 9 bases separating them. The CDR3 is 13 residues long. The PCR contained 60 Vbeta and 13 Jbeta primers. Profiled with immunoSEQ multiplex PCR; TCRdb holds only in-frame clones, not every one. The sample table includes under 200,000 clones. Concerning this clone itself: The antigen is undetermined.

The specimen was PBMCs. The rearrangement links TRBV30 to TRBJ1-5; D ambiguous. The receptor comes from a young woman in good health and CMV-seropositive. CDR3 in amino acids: CAWSPQTNQPQHF. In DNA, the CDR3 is TGTGCCTGGAGTCCCCAAACAAATCAGCCCCAGCATTTT.